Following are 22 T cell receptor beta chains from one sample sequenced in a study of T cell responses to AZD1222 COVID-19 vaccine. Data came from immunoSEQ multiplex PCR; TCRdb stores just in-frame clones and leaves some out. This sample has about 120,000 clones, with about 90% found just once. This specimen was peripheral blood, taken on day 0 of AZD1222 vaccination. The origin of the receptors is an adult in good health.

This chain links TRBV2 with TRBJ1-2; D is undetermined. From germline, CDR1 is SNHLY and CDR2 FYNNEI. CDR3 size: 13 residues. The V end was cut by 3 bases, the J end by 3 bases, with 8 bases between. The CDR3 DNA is TGTGCCAGCAGTGACAGCCGCTACTATGGCTACACCTTC. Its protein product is CASSDSRYYGYTF.

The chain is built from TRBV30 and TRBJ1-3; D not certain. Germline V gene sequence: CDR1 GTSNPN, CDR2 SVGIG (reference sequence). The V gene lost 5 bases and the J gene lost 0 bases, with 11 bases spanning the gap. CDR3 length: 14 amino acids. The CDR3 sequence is CAWGRVFSGNTIYF. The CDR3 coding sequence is TGTGCCTGGGGACGGGTCTTCTCTGGAAACACCATATATTTT.

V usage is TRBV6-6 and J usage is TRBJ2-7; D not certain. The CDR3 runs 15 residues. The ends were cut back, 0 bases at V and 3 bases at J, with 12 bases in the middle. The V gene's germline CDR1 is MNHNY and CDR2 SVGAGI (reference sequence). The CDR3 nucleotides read TGTGCCAGCAGTTACTCGATCTTTGAAAGCTACGAGCAGTACTTC. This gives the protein CASSYSIFESYEQYF.

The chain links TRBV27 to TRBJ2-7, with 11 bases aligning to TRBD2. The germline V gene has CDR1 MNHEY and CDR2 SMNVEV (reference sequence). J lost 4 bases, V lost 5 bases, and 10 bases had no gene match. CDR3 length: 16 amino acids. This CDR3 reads CASSPLLAGVSYEQYF. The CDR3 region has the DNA TGTGCCAGCAGTCCCTTACTAGCGGGAGTTTCTTACGAGCAGTACTTC.

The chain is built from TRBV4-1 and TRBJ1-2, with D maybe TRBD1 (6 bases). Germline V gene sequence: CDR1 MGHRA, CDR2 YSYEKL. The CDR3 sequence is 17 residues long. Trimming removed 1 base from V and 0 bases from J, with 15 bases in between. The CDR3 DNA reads TGCGCCAGCAGCCAAGTCCGGGACACATCAACTAACTATGGCTACACCTTC. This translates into CASSQVRDTSTNYGYTF.

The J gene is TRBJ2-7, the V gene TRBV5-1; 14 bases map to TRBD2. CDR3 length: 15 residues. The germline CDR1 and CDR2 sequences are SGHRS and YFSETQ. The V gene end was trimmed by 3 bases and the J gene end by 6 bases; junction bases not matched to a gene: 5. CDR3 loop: CASSSGLAGGSEQYF. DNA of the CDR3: TGCGCCAGCAGCTCAGGACTAGCGGGAGGAAGCGAGCAGTACTTC.

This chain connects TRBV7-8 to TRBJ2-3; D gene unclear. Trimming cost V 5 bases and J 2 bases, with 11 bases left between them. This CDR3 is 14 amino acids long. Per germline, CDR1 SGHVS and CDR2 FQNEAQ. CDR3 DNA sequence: TGTGCCAGCAGCCCCGGGCAGTACACAGATACGCAGTATTTT. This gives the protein CASSPGQYTDTQYF.

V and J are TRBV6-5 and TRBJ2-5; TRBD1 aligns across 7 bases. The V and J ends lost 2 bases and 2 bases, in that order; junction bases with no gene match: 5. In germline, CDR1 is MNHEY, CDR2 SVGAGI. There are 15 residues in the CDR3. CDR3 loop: CASSYVGTAQETQYF. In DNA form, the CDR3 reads TGTGCCAGCAGTTACGTAGGGACAGCACAAGAGACCCAGTACTTC.

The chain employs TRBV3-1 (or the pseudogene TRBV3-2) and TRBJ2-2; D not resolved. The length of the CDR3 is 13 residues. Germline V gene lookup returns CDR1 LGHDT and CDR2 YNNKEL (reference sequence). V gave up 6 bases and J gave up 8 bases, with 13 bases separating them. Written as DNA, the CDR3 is TGTGCCAGCAGGCCGACCGTACCGGGGGAGCTGTTTTTT. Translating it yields CASRPTVPGELFF.

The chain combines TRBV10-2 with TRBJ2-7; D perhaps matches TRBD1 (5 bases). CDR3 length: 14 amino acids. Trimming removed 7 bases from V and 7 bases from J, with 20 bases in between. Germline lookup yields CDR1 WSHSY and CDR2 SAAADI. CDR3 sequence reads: CASIEGHSNGEQYF. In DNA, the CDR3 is TGCGCCAGCATAGAAGGACACTCCAACGGGGAGCAGTACTTC.

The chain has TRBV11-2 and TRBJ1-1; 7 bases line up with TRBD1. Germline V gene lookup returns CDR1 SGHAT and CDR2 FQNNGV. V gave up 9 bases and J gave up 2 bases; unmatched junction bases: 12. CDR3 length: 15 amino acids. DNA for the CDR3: TGTGCCAGTTCCCGGGGGAGACAGGGCAACACTGAAGCTTTCTTT. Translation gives CASSRGRQGNTEAFF.

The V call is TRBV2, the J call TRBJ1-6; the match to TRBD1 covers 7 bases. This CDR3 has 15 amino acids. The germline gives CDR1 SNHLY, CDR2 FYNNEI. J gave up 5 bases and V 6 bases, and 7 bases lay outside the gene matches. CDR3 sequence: CASREQGIDNSPLHF. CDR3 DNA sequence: TGTGCCAGCAGAGAACAGGGGATAGATAATTCACCCCTCCACTTT.

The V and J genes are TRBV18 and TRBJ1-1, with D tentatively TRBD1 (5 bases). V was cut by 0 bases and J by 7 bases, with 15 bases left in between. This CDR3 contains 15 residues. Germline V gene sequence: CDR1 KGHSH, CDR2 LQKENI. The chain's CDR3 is CASSPPRPDTYEAFF. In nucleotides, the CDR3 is TGTGCCAGCTCACCACCCAGACCGGACACCTATGAAGCTTTCTTT.

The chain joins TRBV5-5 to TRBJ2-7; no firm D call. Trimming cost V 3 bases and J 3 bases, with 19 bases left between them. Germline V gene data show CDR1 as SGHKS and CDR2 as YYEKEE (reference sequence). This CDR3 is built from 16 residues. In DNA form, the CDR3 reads TGTGCCAGCAGCTCAGACTCAATCGGGTACTACTACGAGCAGTACTTC. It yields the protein CASSSDSIGYYYEQYF.

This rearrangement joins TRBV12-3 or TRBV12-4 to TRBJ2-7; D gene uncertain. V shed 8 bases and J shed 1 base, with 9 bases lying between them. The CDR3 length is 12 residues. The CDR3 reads CASRKNSYEQYF. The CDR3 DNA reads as TGTGCCAGCCGCAAGAATTCCTACGAGCAGTACTTC.

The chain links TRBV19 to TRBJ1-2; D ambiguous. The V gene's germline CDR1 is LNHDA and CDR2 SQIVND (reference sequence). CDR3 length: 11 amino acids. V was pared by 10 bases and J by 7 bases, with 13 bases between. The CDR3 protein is CATTDGSGYTF. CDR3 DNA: TGTGCCACGACCGACGGGTCTGGCTACACCTTC.

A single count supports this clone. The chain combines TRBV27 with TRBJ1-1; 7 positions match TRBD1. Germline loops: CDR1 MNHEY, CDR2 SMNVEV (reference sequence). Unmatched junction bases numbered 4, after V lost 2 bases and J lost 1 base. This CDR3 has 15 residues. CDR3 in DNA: TGTGCCAGCAGTTTACTGGACAGGAGGAACACTGAAGCTTTCTTT. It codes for CASSLLDRRNTEAFF.

Here the CDR3 DNA reads TGCAGTGGACTAGCGGGAGTGTCCTACAATGAGCAGTTCTTC. The encoded protein is CSGLAGVSYNEQFF. V usage is TRBV29-1 and J usage is TRBJ2-1; 13 bases are a match to TRBD2. CDR3 length equals 14 residues. Germline V gene data show CDR1 as SQVTM and CDR2 as ANQGSEA.

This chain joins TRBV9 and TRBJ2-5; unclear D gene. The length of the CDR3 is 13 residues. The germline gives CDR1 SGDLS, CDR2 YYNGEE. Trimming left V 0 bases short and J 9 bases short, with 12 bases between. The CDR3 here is CASSVDEARAQYF. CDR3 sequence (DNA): TGTGCCAGCAGCGTAGATGAGGCCCGGGCCCAGTACTTC. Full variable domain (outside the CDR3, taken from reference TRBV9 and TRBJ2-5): DSGVTQTPKHLITATGQRVTLRCSPRSGDLSVYWYQQSLDQGLQFLIQYYNGEERAKGNILERFSAQQFPDLHSELNLSSLELGDSALYFCASSVDEARAQYFGPGTRLLVL.

The chain's CDR3 is CASRNLPGTLGPDTQYF. For the CDR3, the DNA is TGTGCCAGTAGAAATCTTCCCGGGACACTTGGACCAGATACGCAGTATTTT. The chain couples TRBV19 to TRBJ2-3; TRBD1 might be the D (6 bases). The CDR3 length is 17 residues. The ends were cut back, 6 bases at V and 4 bases at J, with 23 bases in the middle. Germline CDR1 reads LNHDA; CDR2 reads SQIVND (reference sequence).

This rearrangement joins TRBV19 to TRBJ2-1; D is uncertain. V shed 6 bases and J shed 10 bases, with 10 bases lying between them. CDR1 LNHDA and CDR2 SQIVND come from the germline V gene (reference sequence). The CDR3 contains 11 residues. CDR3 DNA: TGTGCCAGTAGATGGGGAAGGGAGCAGTTCTTC. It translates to CASRWGREQFF.

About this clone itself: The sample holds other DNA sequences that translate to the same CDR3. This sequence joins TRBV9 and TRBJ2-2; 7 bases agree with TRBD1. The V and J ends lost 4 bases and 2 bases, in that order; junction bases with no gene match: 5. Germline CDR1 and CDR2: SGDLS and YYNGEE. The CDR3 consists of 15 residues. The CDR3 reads CASSPRTGNTGELFF. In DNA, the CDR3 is TGTGCCAGCAGCCCTAGGACAGGAAACACCGGGGAGCTGTTTTTT.